The rows below give T cell receptor beta chains drawn from one sample of a study of shared clonotypes between healthy human individuals. Repertoires were generated with immunoSEQ multiplex PCR, while TCRdb's copy carries only in-frame clones and drops some. The data hold roughly 500,000 clones, with roughly 78% observed a single time. Source material: PBMCs. The receptors were gathered from a woman in her thirties or forties in good health. Some clones in this sample may be carry-over from other donors' samples. Each CDR3 is given with its conserved first and last residue. A D gene is named only where the DNA matches it firmly. Clone size is not always given. Where it is, it says once, few, many or a class for expanded clones.

j_call v_call clone_size d_call cdr3_length cdr3_aa cdr3_nt
TRBJ1-2 TRBV28 once TRBD1 17 CASSLSTGGGSTYGYTF TGTGCCAGCAGTTTGTCGACAGGGGGTGGGTCGACCTATGGCTACACCTTC
TRBJ2-4 TRBV6-6 . TRBD1 15 CASSYGTGSRNIQYF TGTGCCAGCAGTTACGGGACAGGGAGTAGGAACATTCAGTACTTC
TRBJ2-1 TRBV5-1 . TRBD2 14 CASSVAGVENEQFF TGCGCCAGCAGTGTAGCGGGAGTTGAGAATGAGCAGTTCTTC
TRBJ2-3 TRBV6-1 . TRBD2 15 CASKRGGRGTDTQYF TGTGCCAGCAAACGGGGCGGGAGAGGCACAGATACGCAGTATTTT
TRBJ2-1 TRBV7-2 . . 15 CASSLAPGVSDEQFF TGTGCCAGCAGCTTAGCGCCCGGGGTGTCGGATGAGCAGTTCTTC
TRBJ2-2 TRBV5-4 . TRBD2 16 CASSPGLAVNTGELFF TGTGCCAGCAGCCCGGGACTAGCGGTAAACACCGGGGAGCTGTTTTTT
TRBJ2-5 TRBV4-1 few TRBD2 17 CASSQDWTSGSQETQYF TGCGCCAGCAGCCAAGATTGGACTAGCGGGAGTCAAGAGACCCAGTACTTC
TRBJ2-7 TRBV7-8 . TRBD1 15 CASSFVPGQGREQYF TGTGCCAGCAGCTTCGTACCGGGACAGGGCCGCGAGCAGTACTTC
TRBJ2-2 TRBV5-4 . . 14 CASSDGTNPGELFF TGTGCCAGCAGTGATGGTACGAATCCGGGGGAGCTGTTTTTT
TRBJ2-1 TRBV5-4 few . 15 CASSLGSTVYNEQFF TGTGCCAGCAGCTTAGGATCGACCGTCTACAATGAGCAGTTCTTC
TRBJ2-3 TRBV7-3 . . 14 CASSLNPPPDTQYF TGTGCCAGCAGCTTAAACCCCCCACCAGATACGCAGTATTTT
TRBJ2-3 TRBV7-3 . TRBD2 17 CASSLGLAGVGTDTQYF TGTGCCAGCAGCTTAGGACTAGCGGGAGTGGGCACAGATACGCAGTATTTT
TRBJ2-2 TRBV30 . TRBD2 15 CAWSTLAGNTGELFF TGTGCCTGGAGTACACTAGCGGGAAACACCGGGGAGCTGTTTTTT
TRBJ2-5 TRBV5-1 once TRBD2 14 CASSFRGVQETQYF TGCGCCAGCAGCTTCCGGGGGGTTCAAGAGACCCAGTACTTC
TRBJ1-4 TRBV19 . . 16 CASSPYSPPGNEKLFF TGTGCCAGTAGTCCCTACTCCCCCCCTGGGAATGAAAAACTGTTTTTT
TRBJ2-3 TRBV19 . . 14 CASSGQGRTDTQYF TGTGCCAGTAGTGGCCAGGGACGCACAGATACGCAGTATTTT
TRBJ2-7 TRBV5-1 . . 14 CASSTQGSSYEQYF TGCGCCAGCAGCACCCAGGGCAGCTCCTACGAGCAGTACTTC
TRBJ1-1 TRBV10-3 . TRBD1 13 CAISQTGDTEAFF TGTGCCATCAGTCAGACAGGGGACACTGAAGCTTTCTTT
TRBJ1-2 TRBV5-1 few . 15 CASSQGSTSNYGYTF TGCGCCAGCAGCCAGGGTTCCACCTCTAACTATGGCTACACCTTC
TRBJ2-4 TRBV4-1 many . 16 CASSQGFTLAKNIQYF TGCGCCAGCAGCCAAGGGTTCACGCTAGCCAAAAACATTCAGTACTTC
TRBJ2-1 TRBV19 . TRBD2 16 CASSPLAGSSYNEQFF TGTGCCAGTAGTCCCCTAGCGGGAAGCTCCTACAATGAGCAGTTCTTC
TRBJ2-7 TRBV7-8 . TRBD2 15 CASSLGAGGAYEQYF TGTGCCAGCAGCTTAGGCGCGGGAGGGGCCTACGAGCAGTACTTC
TRBJ1-1 TRBV20-1 . . 11 CSATGNTEAFF TGCAGTGCCACCGGGAACACTGAAGCTTTCTTT
TRBJ1-2 TRBV2 few . 13 CASSVDSNYGYTF TGTGCCAGCAGTGTGGACAGTAACTATGGCTACACCTTC
TRBJ1-4 TRBV27 once . 14 CASSFGGSSAKLFF TGTGCCAGCAGTTTCGGAGGGTCGTCGGCAAAACTGTTTTTT
TRBJ1-5 TRBV28 few . 14 CASSQGRSNQPQHF TGTGCCAGCAGCCAGGGGCGCTCGAATCAGCCCCAGCATTTT
TRBJ1-1 TRBV27 . . 12 CASSPNVGEAFF TGTGCCAGCAGCCCCAACGTGGGTGAAGCTTTCTTT
TRBJ2-7 TRBV18 . . 14 CASSPSPANPEQYF TGTGCCAGCTCACCCTCCCCCGCCAACCCCGAGCAGTACTTC
TRBJ2-5 TRBV7-9 . TRBD1 16 CASSLIPGTVQETQYF TGTGCCAGCAGCCTAATCCCAGGGACAGTGCAAGAGACCCAGTACTTC
TRBJ1-2 TRBV6-5 . . 15 CASSYGGDASYGYTF TGTGCCAGCAGTTACGGTGGGGACGCGAGCTATGGCTACACCTTC
TRBJ2-7 TRBV19 . TRBD2 13 CASSLSGSYEQYF TGTGCCAGTAGTCTTAGCGGGAGTTACGAGCAGTACTTC